The 30 T cell receptor beta chains presented below share a single source sample, sequenced in a study of OX40 agonist ivuxolimab in advanced cancers. Sequenced by immunoSEQ multiplex PCR; TCRdb stores in-frame clones only, minus some. The data hold about 57,000 clones, with about four fifths observed a single time. Specimen: CD4+ or CD8+ T cells sorted from blood, collected in a trial of the OX40 agonist ivuxolimab. The receptors originated from an adult with an advanced solid tumor such as melanoma, head and neck, liver or kidney cancer.

The chain links TRBV27 to TRBJ2-4, with 9 bases aligning to TRBD2. The CDR3 length is 19 residues. V shed 1 base, J shed 1 base, and the junction held 11 bases outside the gene matches. CDR1 and CDR2 (germline): MNHEY, SMNVEV (reference sequence). Here the CDR3 reads CASSLLAGGEKKAKNIQYF. In DNA, the CDR3 is TGTGCCAGCAGTTTATTGGCGGGAGGGGAAAAAAAGGCCAAAAACATTCAGTACTTC.

The chain joins TRBV29-1 to TRBJ1-4; no firm D call. The germline CDR1 and CDR2 sequences are SQVTM and ANQGSEA. V lost 6 bases, J lost 8 bases, and 7 bases lay in between. CDR3 length: 10 residues. CDR3 sequence (DNA): TGCAGCGTCCGCCAAGAAAAACTGTTTTTT. Its protein is CSVRQEKLFF.

This chain links TRBV7-9 with TRBJ2-7; possibly TRBD1 for D (8 bases). The CDR3 contains 14 residues. The V and J ends lost 4 bases and 2 bases respectively, with 12 bases between them. Germline CDR1 and CDR2: SEHNR and FQNEAQ (reference sequence). CDR3 sequence: CASSSTGGAYEQYF. CDR3 DNA sequence: TGTGCCAGCAGCTCTACAGGGGGGGCCTACGAGCAGTACTTC.

The V call is TRBV19, the J call TRBJ1-3, with TRBD1 matching over 7 bases. Looked up from germline, CDR1 is LNHDA and CDR2 is SQIVND (reference sequence). V lost 1 base, J lost 8 bases, and 17 bases stayed unmatched. This CDR3 has 18 residues. The CDR3 sequence is CASSIGRTGLLEFDTIYF. The CDR3 bases are TGTGCCAGTAGTATAGGTCGGACAGGACTCTTGGAGTTTGACACCATATATTTT.

This chain connects TRBV28 to TRBJ2-4; D may be TRBD1 (6 bases). This CDR3 contains 17 residues. Germline values: CDR1 MDHEN, CDR2 SYDVKM. The ends were cut back, 4 bases at V and 6 bases at J, with 22 bases in the middle. CDR3 coding DNA: TGTGCCAGCAGTTCAAACAGGGTGGATTTAGTTAGAAACATTCAGTACTTC. Protein: CASSSNRVDLVRNIQYF.

J is TRBJ1-6 and V is TRBV27; a weak D match, TRBD1 (5 bases). Trimming took off 6 bases at V and 4 bases at J, with 16 bases between the two ends. Germline V lookup: CDR1 MNHEY, CDR2 SMNVEV (reference sequence). CDR3 length: 16 residues. DNA of the CDR3: TGTGCCAGCAGCCTAACCGGGACTCTATATAATTCACCCCTCCACTTT. Protein sequence: CASSLTGTLYNSPLHF.

This rearrangement joins TRBV28 to TRBJ1-2; D is ambiguous. Germline V gives CDR1 MDHEN, CDR2 SYDVKM. Deletions cut 2 bases from V and 4 bases from J, with 11 bases between. The CDR3 is made up of 14 amino acids. The CDR3 here is CASSLDGVAYGYTF. CDR3 bases: TGTGCCAGCAGTTTAGACGGGGTTGCCTATGGCTACACCTTC.

The V call is TRBV5-6, the J call TRBJ2-2, with 9 bases that match TRBD1. The CDR3 is 15 amino acids. The V gene's germline CDR1 is SGHDT and CDR2 YYEEEE. With 3 bases clipped from V and 1 base from J, the junction kept 1 base outside the gene matches. The CDR3: CASSSGQGNTGELFF. The CDR3 DNA sequence: TGTGCCAGCAGCTCGGGACAGGGGAACACCGGGGAGCTGTTTTTT.

J is TRBJ2-1 and V is TRBV27; D is uncertain. The CDR3 length is 13 residues. Germline assignment: CDR1 MNHEY and CDR2 SMNVEV (reference sequence). Trimming removed 6 bases at V and 5 bases at J, with 11 bases between. The CDR3, as DNA: TGTGCCAGCAGCACCTCTCCACACAATGAGCAGTTCTTC. It is translated as CASSTSPHNEQFF.

This clone was observed once. The J gene is TRBJ2-3, the V gene TRBV11-1, with D perhaps TRBD2 (6 bases). This CDR3 contains 15 residues. Germline CDR1 reads SGHAT; CDR2 reads FQDESV (reference sequence). V was trimmed by 5 bases and J by 1 base, leaving 13 bases between them. DNA for the CDR3: TGTGCCAGCAGCAAGCGGGCCTTGGGCACAGATACGCAGTATTTT. This sequence encodes CASSKRALGTDTQYF.

The sample holds a few counts of this clone. This chain connects TRBV29-1 to TRBJ1-1; 7 bases align to TRBD1. The CDR3 consists of 11 residues. Germline CDR1 is SQVTM and CDR2 is ANQGSEA. Losses at the gene ends were 3 bases for V and 8 bases for J; bases not matched to a gene: 3. This CDR3 reads CSVEGTEEAFF. The CDR3 DNA sequence: TGCAGCGTTGAGGGGACAGAAGAAGCTTTCTTT.

This sequence joins TRBV9 and TRBJ2-1, with 8 bases lining up with TRBD2. J was trimmed by 6 bases and V by 2 bases; bases with no gene match: 7. The V gene's germline CDR1 is SGDLS and CDR2 YYNGEE. The CDR3 length is 15 residues. The CDR3: CASSVAAGVGNEQFF. In nucleotides, the CDR3 is TGTGCCAGCAGCGTCGCAGCGGGAGTTGGCAATGAGCAGTTCTTC. Combining the CDR3 with reference TRBV9 and TRBJ2-1 gives the whole variable domain DSGVTQTPKHLITATGQRVTLRCSPRSGDLSVYWYQQSLDQGLQFLIQYYNGEERAKGNILERFSAQQFPDLHSELNLSSLELGDSALYFCASSVAAGVGNEQFFGPGTRLTVL.

This chain links TRBV30 with TRBJ2-3; no clear D. The CDR3 covers 16 residues. Trimming took 4 bases from V and 0 from J, leaving 17 bases between them. In germline, CDR1 is GTSNPN, CDR2 SVGIG (reference sequence). CDR3 sequence reads: CAWISMRRRSTDTQYF. DNA of the CDR3: TGTGCCTGGATATCGATGAGACGCCGGAGCACAGATACGCAGTATTTT.

The chain links TRBV5-6 to TRBJ2-7; D unresolved. V was pared by 0 bases and J by 4 bases, with 11 bases between. The CDR3 totals 14 residues. In germline, CDR1 is SGHDT, CDR2 YYEEEE. CDR3 DNA: TGTGCCAGCAGCTTGGAGGGTAGCTCGTACGAGCAGTACTTC. Translated: CASSLEGSSYEQYF.

The rearrangement joins TRBV5-6 to TRBJ1-3, with D uncertain. The germline CDR1 and CDR2 sequences are SGHDT and YYEEEE. This CDR3 region has 12 residues. V dropped 3 bases and J dropped 4 bases, with 5 bases sitting between them. DNA of the CDR3: TGTGCCAGCAGCTACTCCGGAAACACCATATATTTT. The encoded protein is CASSYSGNTIYF.

The J gene is TRBJ1-4, the V gene TRBV19; D call uncertain. Germline CDR1 and CDR2: LNHDA and SQIVND (reference sequence). The CDR3 sequence is 14 residues long. V shed 3 bases and J shed 3 bases, with 8 bases lying between them. CDR3 in amino acids: CASSMGSANEKLFF. The CDR3 coding sequence is TGTGCCAGTAGTATGGGGTCGGCTAATGAAAAACTGTTTTTT.

A few counts support this clone. CDR3 amino acids: CASSRWLKGGNTIYF. The CDR3, as DNA: TGTGCCAGCTCCCGATGGCTGAAAGGTGGAAACACCATATATTTT. The rearrangement joins TRBV21-1 to TRBJ1-3. TRBV21-1 is a pseudogene segment. This CDR3 is 15 amino acids long.

V gene TRBV5-1 combines with J gene TRBJ2-1; the D call may be TRBD1 or TRBD2 (6 bases each). CDR3 length equals 14 residues. Germline-derived CDR1 and CDR2 are SGHRS and YFSETQ. Trimming left V 3 bases short and J 6 bases short, with 13 bases between. CDR3 nucleotides: TGCGCCAGCAGCTGGGGGCGGGGTGGCAATGAGCAGTTCTTC. Its protein product is CASSWGRGGNEQFF. Filled out from reference TRBV5-1 and TRBJ2-1, the complete variable domain reads KAGVTQTPRYLIKTRGQQVTLSCSPISGHRSVSWYQQTPGQGLQFLFEYFSETQRNKGNFPGRFSGRQFSNSRSEMNVSTLELGDSALYLCASSWGRGGNEQFFGPGTRLTVL.

The rearrangement joins TRBV28 to TRBJ2-3; D is unresolved. The CDR3 contains 16 residues. From germline, CDR1 is MDHEN and CDR2 SYDVKM. Trimming took 3 bases from V and 2 from J, leaving 15 bases between them. CDR3 region: CASSFWTVNHTDTQYF. In DNA form, the CDR3 reads TGTGCCAGCAGTTTCTGGACCGTAAATCACACAGATACGCAGTATTTT.

As regards this clone: Other DNA sequences in the sample encode the same CDR3. This sequence joins TRBV6-1 and TRBJ2-7, with D hard to call. The germline gives CDR1 MNHNS, CDR2 SASEGT. V gave up 4 bases and J gave up 3 bases, with 1 base separating them. The CDR3 is 10 amino acids. CDR3 in DNA: TGTGCCAGCAGTGGCTACGAGCAGTACTTC. Its protein product is CASSGYEQYF.

This CDR3 is CASSAGPGANVLTF. Here the CDR3 DNA reads TGTGCCAGTAGTGCAGGACCCGGGGCCAACGTCCTGACTTTC. The chain employs TRBV19 and TRBJ2-6, with D uncertain. The germline V gene encodes CDR1 LNHDA and CDR2 SQIVND (reference sequence). Trimming took 5 bases from V and 4 from J, leaving 9 bases between them. The CDR3 extends over 14 amino acids.

The chain is built from TRBV5-5 and TRBJ1-2; a possible D gene is TRBD1 (5 bases). The CDR3 length is 15 residues. CDR1 is SGHKS, CDR2 YYEKEE, per germline (reference sequence). The V gene lost 0 bases and the J gene lost 3 bases, with 12 bases spanning the gap. The DNA for the CDR3 is TGTGCCAGCAGCTTGGCGCAGGGCCCATACTATGGCTACACCTTC. Its translation: CASSLAQGPYYGYTF.

The CDR3 nucleotides read TGTGCCTGGATTGGGGGACAGGGGGCGAATTCACCCCTCCACTTT. This encodes CAWIGGQGANSPLHF. The J gene is TRBJ1-6, the V gene TRBV30; TRBD1 matches 12 bases. This CDR3 is 15 amino acids long. The germline V gene has CDR1 GTSNPN and CDR2 SVGIG (reference sequence). V lost 4 bases, J lost 7 bases, and 5 bases stayed unmatched. The full variable domain, completed using reference TRBV30 and TRBJ1-6, is SQTIHQWPATLVQPVGSPLSLECTVEGTSNPNLYWYRQAAGRGLQLLFYSVGIGQISSEVPQNLSASRPQDRQFILSSKKLLLSDSGFYLCAWIGGQGANSPLHFGNGTRLTVT.

The chain carries TRBV7-8 and TRBJ1-2; 7 bases match TRBD1. CDR1 and CDR2 from the germline V gene are SGHVS and FQNEAQ. Trimming took 7 bases from V and 8 from J; bases not matched to a gene: 10. This CDR3 has 13 residues. The CDR3 region is CASKDDRVAGYTF. The CDR3 region has the DNA TGTGCCAGCAAAGACGACAGGGTCGCAGGCTACACCTTC.

This chain connects TRBV2 to TRBJ1-6; D is ambiguous. Trimming pared 2 bases from V and 0 bases from J, leaving 2 bases between. The CDR3 totals 14 residues. Germline assignment: CDR1 SNHLY and CDR2 FYNNEI. For the CDR3, the DNA is TGTGCCAGCAGTGAACCCTCCTATAATTCACCCCTCCACTTT. This sequence encodes CASSEPSYNSPLHF.

CDR3 coding DNA: TGTGCCAGCAGCTTCCGGGCTAGCGGGACCACAGATACGCAGTATTTT. Its translation: CASSFRASGTTDTQYF. The chain has TRBV5-6 and TRBJ2-3; TRBD2 agrees at 9 bases. The CDR3 loop spans 16 amino acids. The V and J ends lost 2 bases and 2 bases, in that order; junction bases with no gene match: 6. CDR1 SGHDT and CDR2 YYEEEE come from the germline V gene.

The V call is TRBV7-9, the J call TRBJ1-4; tentatively, D is TRBD1 (5 bases). CDR1 SEHNR and CDR2 FQNEAQ come from the germline V gene (reference sequence). V lost 2 bases, J lost 3 bases, and 10 bases lay in between. This CDR3 is 15 amino acids long. The DNA of the CDR3 is TGTGCCAGCAGCTTATCAGGGAGGGCTAATGAAAAACTGTTTTTT. Encoded protein: CASSLSGRANEKLFF.

The V gene is TRBV4-1, the J gene TRBJ1-6; 10 bases are shared with TRBD1. Trimming cost V 3 bases and J 6 bases; bases outside gene matches: 5. The germline gives CDR1 MGHRA, CDR2 YSYEKL. This CDR3 has 16 amino acids. The CDR3 coding sequence is TGCGCCAGCAGCCAGACGAGGACAGGGGGTAATTCACCCCTCCACTTT. This encodes CASSQTRTGGNSPLHF.

The genes are TRBV1 and TRBJ2-1; the D call of TRBD2 is as the table states it, not checked on the DNA. TRBV1 is a listed pseudogene. The CDR3 is 18 amino acids. Written as DNA, the CDR3 is TGCACCCCACCCGAGGTAGCGACCCGAACGAGCTCCTACAATGAGCAGTTCTTC. Its translation is CTPPEVATRTSSYNEQFF.

J is TRBJ2-5 and V is TRBV7-9; 7 positions agree with TRBD1. The CDR3 sequence is 15 residues long. Germline trimming cut 7 bases from V and 5 bases from J; bases unmatched to any gene: 13. The germline V gene has CDR1 SEHNR and CDR2 FQNEAQ (reference sequence). Here the CDR3 reads CASNHPGQHRETQYF. For the CDR3, the DNA is TGTGCCAGCAACCACCCGGGACAGCATCGGGAGACCCAGTACTTC.